The 15 T cell receptor beta chains given below trace back to one sample, sequenced in a study of T cell responses to AZD1222 COVID-19 vaccine. Sequencing was performed with immunoSEQ multiplex PCR; in TCRdb, only in-frame clones are kept and a portion is missing. The sample shows fewer than 150,000 clones, approximately 95% of them seen only once. The sample in question was peripheral blood, obtained 28 days after the second AZD1222 dose. These receptors were taken from an adult who received the AZD1222 COVID-19 vaccine.

This rearrangement joins TRBV19 to TRBJ1-5; no clear D gene. This CDR3 region has 14 residues. The germline V gene has CDR1 LNHDA and CDR2 SQIVND (reference sequence). The V gene lost 7 bases and the J gene lost 2 bases, with 12 bases spanning the gap. CDR3 in DNA: TGTGCCAGTAAAAATAGGGTGGGCAATCAGCCCCAGCATTTT. It translates to CASKNRVGNQPQHF.

As to this clone: The CDR3 does not close with the conserved phenylalanine or tryptophan, likely indicating a read error. The DNA is omitted, as the CDR3 cannot be located on it reliably, and the CDR3 follows TCRdb's listing. The rearrangement uses TRBV10-1 and TRBJ2-7; TRBD1 is taken as the D call from the table, unchecked against the DNA. The CDR3 has 11 amino acids, counting both end residues. Looked up from germline, CDR1 is WNHNN and CDR2 is SYGVQD (reference sequence). CDR3 sequence: CASKPGGRGNT.

With regard to this clone: Other DNA sequences in the sample encode the same CDR3. This chain joins TRBV19 and TRBJ1-1; D remains ambiguous. Between the trimmed V and J ends, which lost 1 base and 4 bases, there was a span of 7 bases. The germline V gene encodes CDR1 LNHDA and CDR2 SQIVND (reference sequence). The CDR3 has 13 residues. In nucleotides, the CDR3 is TGTGCCAGTAGTATAGGAGGGTTCACTGAAGCTTTCTTT. It translates to CASSIGGFTEAFF.

The rearrangement uses TRBV9 and TRBJ2-2; D is ambiguous. Germline V gene data show CDR1 as SGDLS and CDR2 as YYNGEE. Trimming stripped 0 bases from V and 3 bases from J, with 6 bases between. This CDR3 spans 14 amino acids. The CDR3 DNA is TGTGCCAGCAGCGTAGACGGGTACACCGGGGAGCTGTTTTTT. Protein sequence: CASSVDGYTGELFF.

V is TRBV2 and J is TRBJ2-7; D gene ambiguous. Germline CDR1 reads SNHLY; CDR2 reads FYNNEI. The CDR3 is 14 residues long. The V and J ends lost 3 bases and 0 bases respectively, with 9 bases between them. This CDR3 reads CASSDLRSSYEQYF. The DNA for the CDR3 is TGTGCCAGCAGTGACTTGCGAAGCTCCTACGAGCAGTACTTC.

The chain uses TRBV7-9 and TRBJ2-2; D is undetermined. The CDR3 sequence is 11 residues long. Germline V gives CDR1 SEHNR, CDR2 FQNEAQ (reference sequence). Trimming removed 3 bases at V and 6 bases at J, with 2 bases between. This chain's CDR3 is CASSFPGELFF. CDR3 bases: TGTGCCAGCAGCTTCCCCGGGGAGCTGTTTTTT.

The V call is TRBV9, the J call TRBJ1-1; no clear D gene. The CDR3 is made up of 15 amino acids. The germline V and J ends were trimmed by 0 bases and 2 bases, with 11 bases remaining between them. Germline CDR1 reads SGDLS; CDR2 reads YYNGEE. CDR3 in amino acids: CASSVVRESNTEAFF. Here the CDR3 DNA reads TGTGCCAGCAGCGTAGTGAGAGAGAGTAACACTGAAGCTTTCTTT.

J is TRBJ1-5 and V is TRBV5-6; D unclear. Trimming removed 0 bases from V and 2 bases from J, with 0 bases in between. Germline CDR1 SGHDT, CDR2 YYEEEE. There are 12 residues in the CDR3. CDR3 sequence reads: CASSLGNQPQHF. The CDR3 nucleotides read TGTGCCAGCAGCTTGGGCAATCAGCCCCAGCATTTT.

The chain combines TRBV5-1 with TRBJ2-7; tentatively, D is TRBD2 (7 bases). The CDR3 is 14 residues long. Germline CDR1 reads SGHRS; CDR2 reads YFSETQ. Trimming cost V 4 bases and J 3 bases, with 14 bases left between them. The CDR3 spells CASSHGGAGYEQYF. In DNA, the CDR3 is TGCGCCAGCAGCCATGGGGGGGCTGGCTACGAGCAGTACTTC.

The chain recombines TRBV7-8 with TRBJ1-2; the match to TRBD1 covers 7 bases. CDR1 and CDR2 (germline): SGHVS, FQNEAQ. The CDR3 runs 14 residues. The ends lost 5 bases at V and 6 bases at J; junction bases unmatched: 9. The CDR3 sequence is CASSPRDSADGYTF. CDR3 coding DNA: TGTGCCAGCAGCCCCCGGGACAGCGCGGATGGCTACACCTTC.

The chain couples TRBV18 to TRBJ1-1; D is undetermined. Germline assignment: CDR1 KGHSH and CDR2 LQKENI. V shed 7 bases and J shed 5 bases, with 14 bases lying between them. This CDR3 spans 13 amino acids. The CDR3 spells CASYGFRGTEAFF. The CDR3 DNA is TGTGCCAGCTATGGGTTTCGGGGAACTGAAGCTTTCTTT.

The rearrangement links TRBV7-2 to TRBJ2-7, with 11 bases lining up with TRBD1. This CDR3 region has 14 residues. V lost 5 bases, J lost 7 bases, and 7 bases stayed unmatched. Germline V gene lookup returns CDR1 SGHTA and CDR2 FQGNSA. The CDR3 bases are TGTGCCAGCAGCCGGGGACAGGGGGTAGGGGAGCAGTACTTC. This sequence encodes CASSRGQGVGEQYF. Full variable domain (missing parts from reference TRBV7-2 and TRBJ2-7): GAGVSQSPSNKVTEKGKDVELRCDPISGHTALYWYRQSLGQGLEFLIYFQGNSAPDKSGLPSDRFSAERTGGSVSTLTIQRTQQEDSAVYLCASSRGQGVGEQYFGPGTRLTVT.

The chain links TRBV5-1 to TRBJ1-1, with D uncertain. Trimming pared 4 bases from V and 1 base from J, leaving 11 bases between. This CDR3 has 14 residues. Germline V gene sequence: CDR1 SGHRS, CDR2 YFSETQ. The CDR3 DNA reads as TGCGCCAGCAGCCCGAGTACCTCGAACACTGAAGCTTTCTTT. Its protein is CASSPSTSNTEAFF.

The chain employs TRBV28 and TRBJ1-3, with D uncertain. This CDR3 region has 14 residues. Germline V gene lookup returns CDR1 MDHEN and CDR2 SYDVKM. Trimming took off 8 bases at V and 5 bases at J, with 16 bases between the two ends. The CDR3 loop is CASCHLDGRNTIYF. CDR3 bases: TGTGCCAGCTGCCATCTAGACGGAAGAAACACCATATATTTT.

This chain joins TRBV19 and TRBJ2-1; 9 bases map to TRBD2. Losses at the gene ends were 4 bases for V and 4 bases for J; bases not matched to a gene: 11. There are 17 residues in the CDR3. Germline V CDR1 and CDR2: LNHDA, SQIVND (reference sequence). Here the CDR3 reads CASSTKVAGESYNEQFF. CDR3 DNA: TGTGCCAGTAGTACGAAGGTAGCGGGGGAGTCTTACAATGAGCAGTTCTTC.